This entry features one TCR beta chain sequence. Antigen: not known. The treatment here: some 19 received Ad26.COV2.S at low or high dose, single or two shots; 5 received placebo; per-sample allocation not given. Vaccine and placebo recipients were sampled on day 63 after the first injection. The data belong to a study of Ad26.COV2.S vaccination and SARS-CoV-2 variants. Findings and limits, study-wide: Analyses of TCR breadth and depth may have underestimated total T cell responses.

This CDR3 contains 14 residues. Trimming took 0 bases from V and 4 from J, leaving 9 bases between them. Germline CDR1 is MNHEY and CDR2 is SVGEGT. The repertoire was sequenced with immunoSEQ multiplex PCR; TCRdb's copy has only in-frame clones and lacks some. The sample lists around 340,000 clones; around 88% were seen once. This sequence originates from a person aged 18 to 59 who received the Ad26.COV2.S COVID-19 vaccine or a placebo. The source was peripheral blood, collected in a trial of Ad26.COV2.S vaccine versus placebo. The V call is TRBV6-2 or TRBV6-3, the J call TRBJ1-2; D gene uncertain. DNA of the CDR3: TGTGCCAGCAGTTACTCGAGTGCCAGCTATGGCTACACCTTC. This gives the protein CASSYSSASYGYTF.